This T cell receptor (beta chain) was recorded in a study of CD8+ T cells in alopecia areata. CDR1 LGHNA and CDR2 YNFKEQ come from the germline V gene. The CDR3 is made up of 14 amino acids. V was clipped by 1 base and J by 7 bases, with 14 bases between them. Extracted RNA was reverse transcribed, and the resulting cDNA served as sequencing template. TCRdb keeps only in-frame clones here, not all; method: immunoSEQ multiplex PCR. Counted here are over 250,000 clones, around 64% occurring once; the ten biggest clones make up around 0.84%. Treatment indicated: oral pan-JAK inhibitor, 5-10 mg twice daily.

The chain recombines TRBV4-2 with TRBJ2-7, with a possible D match to TRBD1 (5 bases). The receptor comes from a human donor with alopecia areata. Sequenced here: CD4+ T cells sorted from blood, sampled at approximately week 51, from a patient treated with tofacitinib. The CDR3 nucleotides are TGTGCCAGCAGCCAAGTTACAGGTACCGGAGAGCAGTACTTC. This gives the protein CASSQVTGTGEQYF.